A single sample is the source of the 24 T cell receptor beta chains below, sequenced in a study of molecular identifiers for immune sequencing clone quantification. TCRdb passed the PCR reads through MiXCR, listing each CDR3 protein once. The profile covers under 650,000 distinct CDR3 sequences, with roughly 21% appearing a single time and 0.7% to 1% taken by the ten largest. The sample taken for sequencing was naive CD8+ T cells from blood, with Jurkat cell RNA spiked in. Subset of the sample: FACS-sorted CD8+CD4-CCR7+CD45RA+ naive T cells. Receptor source: a human donor in good health. Some libraries in this study had Jurkat cell RNA spiked in.

In regard to this clonotype: This likely comes from a read error, as the CDR3 has no conserved phenylalanine or tryptophan at its end. The chain employs TRBV27 and TRBJ2-2, with 8 bases fitting TRBD1. V lost 6 bases and J lost 1; bases outside the gene matches: 1. Germline CDR1 is MNHEY and CDR2 is SMNVEV (reference sequence). This CDR3 is built from 14 residues. This CDR3 reads CASRGQGNTGELFS. The CDR3 coding sequence is TGTGCCAGCAGAGGACAGGGGAACACCGGGGAGCTGTTTTCT.

The chain carries TRBV11-2 and TRBJ2-7, with 9 bases that match TRBD1. Trimming took 5 bases from V and 2 from J; bases not matched to a gene: 19. Germline V lookup: CDR1 SGHAT, CDR2 FQNNGV. The CDR3 sequence is 19 residues long. The CDR3 sequence: CASSPGIPLTGGLAYEQYF. CDR3 nucleotide sequence: TGTGCCAGCAGCCCCGGGATCCCCCTGACAGGGGGGTTGGCCTACGAGCAGTACTTC.

This clonotype came up many times. The chain combines TRBV7-4 with TRBJ1-5; perhaps TRBD1 as D (6 bases). There are 16 residues in the CDR3. Per germline, CDR1 SGHVT and CDR2 SQSDAQ. Trimming cost V 4 bases and J 4 bases, with 17 bases left between them. The CDR3, as DNA: TGTGCCAGCAGCTCCTGTCGGGGGCTGACGAATCAGCCCCAGCATTTT. Encoded protein: CASSSCRGLTNQPQHF.

Of note for this clonotype: Relative to the germline gene, one junction end is altered; a read error may explain this. The chain combines TRBV6-5 with TRBJ1-3, with D unclear. Germline V gene sequence: CDR1 MNHEY, CDR2 SVGAGI. The CDR3 has 16 residues. CDR3 protein: CASSHSGESSGNTIYF. CDR3 in DNA: TGTGCCAGCAGTCACTCGGGAGAAAGCTCTGGAAACACCATATATTTT.

Many counts were recorded for this clonotype. V and J are TRBV29-1 and TRBJ1-4; D unresolved. The CDR3 contains 12 residues. From germline, CDR1 is SQVTM and CDR2 ANQGSEA. Trimming pared 7 bases from V and 6 bases from J, leaving 12 bases between. The CDR3 DNA reads as TGCAGCGGCCGGACCTCACATGAAAAACTGTTTTTT. This gives the protein CSGRTSHEKLFF.

Ten or more counts support this clonotype. This rearrangement joins TRBV7-9 to TRBJ2-1, with 9 bases that match TRBD1. This CDR3 has 14 residues. V shed 5 bases, J shed 7 bases, and the junction held 6 bases outside the gene matches. In germline, CDR1 is SEHNR, CDR2 FQNEAQ (reference sequence). CDR3 protein: CASSPTTGGNEQFF. DNA for the CDR3: TGTGCCAGCAGCCCAACGACAGGGGGGAATGAGCAGTTCTTC. Full variable domain (outside the CDR3, taken from reference TRBV7-9 and TRBJ2-1): DTGVSQNPRHKITKRGQNVTFRCDPISEHNRLYWYRQTLGQGPEFLTYFQNEAQLEKSRLLSDRFSAERPKGSFSTLEIQRTEQGDSAMYLCASSPTTGGNEQFFGPGTRLTVL.

This clonotype was counted ten times or more. J is TRBJ2-4 and V is TRBV20-1; D is perhaps TRBD1 (5 bases). The CDR3 length is 14 residues. Trimming shortened V by 3 bases and J by 0 bases, and 9 bases separated the two germline ends. The germline V gene encodes CDR1 DFQATT and CDR2 SNEGSKA (reference sequence). CDR3 nucleotides: TGCAGTGCTAGTGCAGGGATAGCCAAAAACATTCAGTACTTC. Translated, it gives CSASAGIAKNIQYF.

Of note for this clonotype: A clone one base away is much larger, so this may be a read error. The rearrangement uses TRBV19 and TRBJ1-1, with TRBD1 matching over 7 bases. Germline-derived CDR1 and CDR2 are LNHDA and SQIVND (reference sequence). The CDR3 sequence is 16 residues long. The V and J ends lost 3 bases and 1 base, in that order; junction bases with no gene match: 8. DNA of the CDR3: TGTGCCAGTAGTATCAGCGTGGGACAGTGGAACACTGAAGCTTTCTTT. The encoded protein is CASSISVGQWNTEAFF.

This clonotype was detected a few times. The chain employs TRBV4-1 and TRBJ1-1; weak D call: TRBD1 (6 bases). The CDR3 length is 15 residues. Germline V gene lookup returns CDR1 MGHRA and CDR2 YSYEKL. V was shortened by 4 bases and J by 5 bases, with 17 bases between the two germline ends. CDR3 sequence reads: CASSRPQGKPTEAFF. The CDR3 region has the DNA TGCGCCAGCAGCCGCCCCCAGGGGAAACCGACTGAAGCTTTCTTT.

This clonotype showed up just a few times. CDR3 sequence reads: CASSLTPANYGYTF. DNA for the CDR3: TGCGCCAGCAGCCTGACTCCAGCAAACTATGGCTACACCTTC. The rearrangement links TRBV4-3 to TRBJ1-2, with D unclear. Germline lookup yields CDR1 LGHNA and CDR2 YSLEER. V lost 4 bases, J lost 2 bases, and 11 bases lay in between. This CDR3 comprises 14 residues.

This clonotype has a count of ten or more. The rearrangement links TRBV27 to TRBJ2-5; D remains ambiguous. This CDR3 is built from 14 residues. The V gene lost 5 bases and the J gene lost 4 bases, with 14 bases spanning the gap. Germline V gene sequence: CDR1 MNHEY, CDR2 SMNVEV (reference sequence). The CDR3 DNA follows: TGTGCCAGCAGTACAGTTTTGGGGATAGAGACCCAGTACTTC. Translation: CASSTVLGIETQYF.

This clonotype came up many times. This chain joins TRBV12-3 or TRBV12-4 and TRBJ2-5, with D possibly being TRBD2 (6 bases). The CDR3 runs to 14 residues. The ends were cut back, 5 bases at V and 2 bases at J, with 12 bases in the middle. The DNA of the CDR3 is TGTGCCAGCAGTAAACCGGGGACTCAAGAGACCCAGTACTTC. The encoded protein is CASSKPGTQETQYF.

This clonotype was seen ten or more times. The chain employs TRBV6-5 and TRBJ2-7; a weak D match, TRBD1 (5 bases). The length of the CDR3 is 13 residues. CDR1 is MNHEY, CDR2 SVGAGI, per germline. Trimming removed 4 bases at V and 0 bases at J, with 7 bases between. CDR3 DNA: TGTGCCAGCAGTTGGGGCGGCTCCTACGAGCAGTACTTC. Amino acid sequence: CASSWGGSYEQYF.

This chain joins TRBV19 and TRBJ2-3; 13 nucleotides line up with TRBD2. V was clipped by 5 bases and J by 2 bases; unmatched bases: 4. The CDR3 contains 16 residues. Germline V gene sequence: CDR1 LNHDA, CDR2 SQIVND (reference sequence). DNA for the CDR3: TGTGCCAGTAGTCCGACTAGCGGGAGGCCCACAGATACGCAGTATTTT. Translating gives CASSPTSGRPTDTQYF.

At least ten counts were recorded for this clonotype. The rearrangement uses TRBV6-2 or TRBV6-3 and TRBJ2-3; 7 nucleotides agree with TRBD1. The CDR3 runs 15 residues. Germline V gene sequence: CDR1 MNHEY, CDR2 SVGEGT. Losses at the gene ends were 5 bases for V and 2 bases for J; bases not matched to a gene: 7. In nucleotides, the CDR3 is TGTGCCAGCAGTACCCGGGACAGTAACACAGATACGCAGTATTTT. It specifies CASSTRDSNTDTQYF.

This sequence joins TRBV9 and TRBJ2-3; 10 bases map to TRBD2. The germline V gene encodes CDR1 SGDLS and CDR2 YYNGEE. Trimming at V came to 6 bases and at J to 8 bases, leaving 9 bases not matched to a gene. This CDR3 is 14 amino acids long. CDR3 sequence reads: CASTTLAGEGTQYF. CDR3 sequence (DNA): TGTGCCAGCACAACTCTAGCGGGGGAGGGTACGCAGTATTTT.

This clonotype showed up many times. The rearrangement uses TRBV7-8 and TRBJ1-3; a weak D match, TRBD1 (6 bases). Trimming removed 4 bases at V and 0 bases at J, with 13 bases between. The CDR3 has 16 residues. Germline CDR1 reads SGHVS; CDR2 reads FQNEAQ. The CDR3 nucleotides are TGTGCCAGCAGCTCGAGTACAGGGCACTCTGGAAACACCATATATTTT. Residues: CASSSSTGHSGNTIYF.

In its sample, this clonotype was seen many times. V and J are TRBV28 and TRBJ2-5, with TRBD2 matching over 12 bases. The CDR3 extends over 17 amino acids. Germline V CDR1 and CDR2: MDHEN, SYDVKM. The V segment lost 5 bases and the J segment 2 bases; nucleotides outside the gene matches: 9. This CDR3 is CASSPGLAGLLQETQYF. The CDR3 region has the DNA TGTGCCAGCAGTCCTGGACTAGCGGGGTTATTGCAAGAGACCCAGTACTTC.

In this sample, this clonotype turned up many times. The rearrangement joins TRBV7-8 to TRBJ1-5; TRBD1 agrees at 11 bases. This CDR3 has 19 amino acids. V trimming: 2 bases; J trimming: 2 bases; junction bases outside the gene matches: 11. Germline CDR1 SGHVS, CDR2 FQNEAQ. CDR3 nucleotide sequence: TGTGCCAGCAGCTTAATTTCCCGAGGACAGGGGGCTGGCAATCAGCCCCAGCATTTT. Its protein product is CASSLISRGQGAGNQPQHF.

With respect to this clonotype: Since a much larger clone is just one base distant, this may be a read error. The chain links TRBV13 to TRBJ1-1, with D hard to call. The CDR3 contains 14 residues. Germline loops: CDR1 PRHDT, CDR2 FYEKMQ (reference sequence). The germline V and J ends were trimmed by 5 bases and 6 bases, with 16 bases remaining between them. CDR3 residues: CASSPRLVASEAFF. CDR3 coding DNA: TGTGCCAGCAGCCCCAGGCTTGTGGCGTCTGAAGCTTTCTTT.

In DNA, the CDR3 is TGTGCCAGCAGCTGGTCCTCATTGGACTACGAGCAGTGCGTC. It translates to CASSWSSLDYEQCV. V gene TRBV7-9 combines with J gene TRBJ2-7; D is possibly TRBD2 (6 bases). This CDR3 has 14 residues. The V gene's germline CDR1 is SEHNR and CDR2 FQNEAQ (reference sequence).

At least ten counts were recorded for this clonotype. This chain links TRBV2 with TRBJ1-2; 7 bases are shared with TRBD1. The V gene end was trimmed by 7 bases and the J gene end by 4 bases; junction bases not matched to a gene: 3. The germline CDR1 and CDR2 sequences are SNHLY and FYNNEI. The CDR3 covers 12 residues. DNA for the CDR3: TGTGCCAGCATCCGGGACAGCTATGGCTACACCTTC. Residues: CASIRDSYGYTF.

CDR3 sequence (DNA): TGTGCCAGCAGCGCCGAAACTAGCGGGAGTTCCAATGAGCAGTTCTTC. Translating it yields CASSAETSGSSNEQFF. The chain carries TRBV5-6 and TRBJ2-1; the match to TRBD2 covers 11 bases. The CDR3 runs 16 residues. From germline, CDR1 is SGHDT and CDR2 YYEEEE. Trimming removed 4 bases from V and 6 bases from J; junction bases left unmatched: 9.

Comments on this clonotype: It may be a read error: a sequence one base away is much more abundant. The V and J genes are TRBV7-9 and TRBJ2-5, with D tentatively TRBD2 (6 bases). The CDR3 loop spans 15 amino acids. Trimming took off 3 bases at V and 2 bases at J, with 13 bases between the two ends. Looked up from germline, CDR1 is SEHNR and CDR2 is FQNEAQ (reference sequence). The CDR3 loop is CASSFPGELQETQYF. The CDR3 DNA reads as TGTGCCAGCAGCTTCCCGGGAGAGTTACAAGAGACCCAGTACTTC.